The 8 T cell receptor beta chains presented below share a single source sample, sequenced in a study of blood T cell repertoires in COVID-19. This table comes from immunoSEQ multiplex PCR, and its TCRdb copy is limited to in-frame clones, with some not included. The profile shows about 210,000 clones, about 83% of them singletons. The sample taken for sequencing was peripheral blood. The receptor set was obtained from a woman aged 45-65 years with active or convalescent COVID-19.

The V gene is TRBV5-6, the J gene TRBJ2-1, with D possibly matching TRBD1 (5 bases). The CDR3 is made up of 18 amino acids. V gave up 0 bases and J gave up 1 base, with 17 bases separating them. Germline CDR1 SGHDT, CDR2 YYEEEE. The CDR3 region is CASSLEGIELESYNEQFF. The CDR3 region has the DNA TGTGCCAGCAGCTTGGAGGGGATTGAGTTAGAATCCTACAATGAGCAGTTCTTC.

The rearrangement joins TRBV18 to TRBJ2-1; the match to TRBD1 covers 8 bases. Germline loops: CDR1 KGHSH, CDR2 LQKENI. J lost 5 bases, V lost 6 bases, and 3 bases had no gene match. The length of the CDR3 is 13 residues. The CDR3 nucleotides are TGTGCCAGCTCCCAGGGACAGGACAATGAGCAGTTCTTC. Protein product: CASSQGQDNEQFF.

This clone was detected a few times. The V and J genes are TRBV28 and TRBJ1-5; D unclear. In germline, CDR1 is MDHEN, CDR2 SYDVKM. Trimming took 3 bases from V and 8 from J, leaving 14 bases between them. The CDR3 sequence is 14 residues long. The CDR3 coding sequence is TGTGCCAGCAGTTTGGGCGGGGATGTAAAGCCCCAGCATTTT. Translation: CASSLGGDVKPQHF.

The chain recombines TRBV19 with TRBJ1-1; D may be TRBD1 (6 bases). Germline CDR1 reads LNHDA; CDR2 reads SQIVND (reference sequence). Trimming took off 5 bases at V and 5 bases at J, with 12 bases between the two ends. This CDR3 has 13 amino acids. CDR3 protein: CASSEQGMTEAFF. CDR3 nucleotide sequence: TGTGCCAGTAGTGAACAGGGTATGACTGAAGCTTTCTTT.

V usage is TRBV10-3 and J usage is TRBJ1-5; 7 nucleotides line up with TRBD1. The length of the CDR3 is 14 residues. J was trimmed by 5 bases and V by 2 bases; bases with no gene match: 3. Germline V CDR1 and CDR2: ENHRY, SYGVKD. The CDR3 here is CAISEGQGDQPQHF. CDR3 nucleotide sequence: TGTGCCATCAGTGAGGGGCAGGGGGATCAGCCCCAGCATTTT.

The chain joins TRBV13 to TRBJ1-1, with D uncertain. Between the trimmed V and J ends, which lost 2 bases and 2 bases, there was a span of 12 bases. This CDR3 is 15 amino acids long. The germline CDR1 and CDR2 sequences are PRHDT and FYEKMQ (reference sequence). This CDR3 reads CASSLSRSGNTEAFF. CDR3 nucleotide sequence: TGTGCCAGCAGCTTATCCAGATCAGGAAACACTGAAGCTTTCTTT.

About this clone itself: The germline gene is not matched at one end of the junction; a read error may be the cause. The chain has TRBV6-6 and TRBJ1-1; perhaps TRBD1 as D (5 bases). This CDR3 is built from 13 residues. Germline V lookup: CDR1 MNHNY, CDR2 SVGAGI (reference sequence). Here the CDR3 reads CASTYSRDTEAFF. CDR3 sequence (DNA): TGTGCCAGCACTTACAGCAGGGACACTGAAGCTTTCTTT.

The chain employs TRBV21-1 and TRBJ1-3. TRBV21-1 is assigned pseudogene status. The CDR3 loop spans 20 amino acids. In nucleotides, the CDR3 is TGTGCCAGCAGCAAGCGGTACCAGCCTGTTCCAAAACTAGCGGGAAACACCATATATTTT. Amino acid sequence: CASSKRYQPVPKLAGNTIYF.